This T cell receptor beta chain was sequenced in a study of cytomegalovirus exposure and HLA in healthy donors (dated by TCRdb to the late 2010s). Concerning the study at large: According to an earlier analysis of 587 of the donors, about 179 million T cells yielded approximately 120 million unique TCR beta sequences and 276 Gb of sequence data. About 280 gigabases of sequencing data and 78 million or so unique TCR sequences were included in an early release covering 550 to 650 HLA-typed donors. The genetic ancestry cluster associated with self-reported Caucasian donors included around four fifths of the roughly 390 genotyped donors. The aim of the study was to test whether cataloging public T cell receptors could identify signatures of past pathogen exposure. Using immunosequencing, the study profiled T cell repertoires from 666 subjects and related those repertoires to cytomegalovirus serostatus. In addition to the first cohort of 666 subjects, a separate validation cohort of 120 different subjects was used. High-throughput TCR immunosequencing, statistical association of individual TCRs with disease status, and machine learning were combined to predict cytomegalovirus infection status. To study patterns of TCR occurrence, a later analysis re-analyzed previously published TCR beta repertoires from 700 or so donors and added high-resolution HLA genotyping. Rather than drawing on any new phenotypic data, the later analysis identified candidate immune exposures from TCR beta sequences and the way those sequences occurred across donors. An earlier analysis of roughly 600 of the donors used high-throughput TCR beta sequencing to judge whether each TCR beta V gene segment behaved as functional or pseudogenic. Donor age, sex, ethnicity and CMV serostatus were compiled together with the repertoire data. Genome-wide SNP genotypes for about 65% of the roughly 670 donors were used in a later genetic analysis, which treated that subset as a discovery cohort. Every discovery cohort repertoire had been produced on one sequencing platform. Both class I and class II loci were covered by HLA typing, at four-digit resolution. Typing coverage varied by locus: roughly 629-640 donors for A, B, C, DRB1 and DQB1; some 520 for DQA1; about 590 for DPA1; fewer than 480 for DPB1. Because of strong linkage in the cohort, a handful of DR-DQ haplotypes were treated as single units for association and clustering. Across approximately 400 genotyped donors of the cohort, an average of approximately 220,000 unique TCR beta nucleotide sequences per donor were sequenced, and roughly 18% of those sequences were non-productive.

Including the terminal cysteine and phenylalanine, the CDR3 comprises 15 residues. Here the CDR3 DNA is all that survives: 45 bases in frame from base 1. The germline V gene (reference sequence) supplies CDR1 MNHEY and CDR2 SMNVEV. V is pruned by 3 bases and J by 9 bases, leaving 8 bases of the junction without a gene match. Paper-wide results and their limitations: For the cohort, immune exposure information was limited to CMV serostatus. According to a later analysis, parvovirus B19, influenza, CMV and Epstein-Barr virus appeared linked to several top co-occurrence clusters. In an earlier analysis of about 600 of the donors, most TCR beta V segments appeared in productive rearrangements about 87% or about 30% of the time, broadly matching IMGT annotations. Some IMGT-functional V segments, including TRBV6-2 and TRBV6-3, could not be distinguished by the 87-base-pair reads and were therefore excluded. The authors suggested that the approach could potentially be extended to other disease states and immunological phenotypes. Because counts were too low, approximately 18 rarely observed V segments, including chromosome 9 orphons, were excluded from the earlier analysis of a few hundred of the donors. When HLA alleles, especially DR and DQ, strongly co-occurred, attributing TCR associations to individual alleles was difficult. Roughly uniform sequencing depth across donors was assumed in presence/absence analyses, although this assumption may not hold. Because some donors lacked HLA typing at each locus, the association tests relied only on the typed subset. In vitro tests confirmed that a few of the cytomegalovirus-associated TCR beta chains recognize cytomegalovirus antigens. A further reported finding was that TCR beta sequences accurately predicted the HLA-A and HLA-B alleles for most subjects in the first cohort. A later analysis associated 16,951 TCR beta sequences with specific HLA alleles at a false discovery rate of 0.05. Correlated functional status among segregating V segments might reflect linkage disequilibrium, but an unknown experimental factor could not be ruled out. A cluster of highly shared sequence variants was judged likely to be a technical artifact of the sequencing pipeline. A later genetic analysis associated a missense DCLRE1C variant with V-gene and J-gene trimming of TCR beta chains, and an independent cohort replicated the association. In this cohort, only TCR beta chains were sequenced, and detectable features were limited by the absence of alpha or paired-chain data. In a later analysis, HLA-associated TCR beta chains were found to be more clonally expanded and to have lower generation probabilities than equally common non-associated chains. In a later genetic analysis, fewer N-insertions in productive TCRs were reported among donors in an Asian-associated ancestry cluster than the approximately 710-donor mean. Most CMV-associated TCR beta chains appeared to be HLA-restricted in a later analysis, and the HLA associations seemed to be driven largely by CMV exposure. The classifier was reported to diagnose cytomegalovirus status with high specificity and sensitivity in both the original and validation cohorts. The study listed approximately 150 TCR beta chains as associated with cytomegalovirus. While some public TCRs were present in many individuals, most TCR sequences turned up only very rarely across donors. In a later analysis, the rate of TCR association differed among HLA loci, with DRB1 alleles having the most associated TCRs and HLA-C alleles having the fewest.

The cohort comprised around 690 healthy bone marrow donors. All cohort members were sampled while nominally healthy, although unrecorded immune exposures were likely present. The donor tested CMV seronegative, placing the donor among the roughly 340 seronegative members of the cohort. Every donor gave a peripheral blood sample, and the peripheral blood mononuclear cells from that sample were used for TCR beta sequencing. The Qiagen DNeasy Blood Extraction Kit was used to extract genomic DNA from the blood cell samples. Library construction relied on the immunoSEQ multiplex PCR assay. The multiplex PCR relied on a mix of 60 forward primers for TCR Vbeta segments and 13 reverse primers for TCR Jbeta segments. A multiplex PCR assay on genomic DNA amplified the CDR3 region of rearranged TCR beta genes. Amplified TCR beta libraries were sequenced as 87-base-pair reads on the Illumina HiSeq System. Per the source publication's procedure: A later analysis counted tens of millions of unique TCR beta chains across the 640 or so repertoires, and around 9.9 million of these chains were shared by at least two donors. A nearest-neighbor algorithm error-corrected the raw reads and collapsed the reads into unique sequences, merging closely related sequences to remove PCR and sequencing errors. V, D and J gene segments were assigned by aligning CDR3 sequences to IMGT reference sequences. Each retained sequence needed at least a six-nucleotide match to both a V gene segment and a J gene segment. A rearrangement counted as productive if the CDR3 had no stop codons and remained in frame with V and J, and every other rearrangement counted as non-productive. Following IMGT convention, CDR3 was defined as the stretch from the second conserved V-encoded cysteine up to the conserved J-encoded phenylalanine. In an earlier analysis of 500 to 650 of the donors, sequences lacking an unambiguous match to a single V gene segment were excluded. An earlier analysis of approximately 590 of the donors classified V segments as functional when productive rearrangements were above 56.7% and as segregating when the standard deviation between donors was above 5%. To diagnose cytomegalovirus status from the catalog of TCR beta chain sequences, a statistical classification framework was built. In a later analysis, TCR nucleotide sequences were compared against IMGT/GENE-DB human TR gene sequences so that V and J genes could be assigned. Using the TCRdist pipeline, a later analysis assigned CDR3 sequences along with most-parsimonious VDJ recombination scenarios. In a later analysis, every TCR beta chain was defined by the combination of its CDR3 amino acid sequence and its V-gene family, and reads without a unique V-gene family were dropped. As a way to deal with suspected cross-contamination and a sequencing artifact, a later analysis dropped 500 to 700 nucleotide sequences that were highly shared and had low generation probability. In a later analysis, a clonal expansion index was calculated for each public chain from normalized within-repertoire ranks of inferred template counts. In a later analysis, generation probabilities were computed using a VDJ recombination model fitted to out-of-frame rearrangements, and the results were checked against IGoR. Hypergeometric tests were used in a later analysis to score TCR-TCR, TCR-HLA and TCR-CMV co-occurrence, with a repertoire-size bias correction applied to the TCR pairs. To estimate false discovery rates, a later analysis permuted the HLA or CMV assignments 20 times. In a later analysis, co-occurring TCRs were grouped using DBSCAN, with TCRdist sequence similarity added in when clustering inside HLA-allele-positive subsets. Repertoires with fewer than 30,000 or more than 120,000 public chains were left out of co-occurrence clustering, as were five repertoires with anomalous nucleotide sharing. TCRdb obtained this table from immuneACCESS and retained in-frame rearrangements with V and J assigned. These tables miss some clones; where compared with another copy, unresolved V genes account for less than half of the shortfall, and the remainder is unexplained. V and J calls and clone size are as listed in that table; D and trimming were resolved from the DNA. The sample table includes about 120,000 clones. The top ten clones comprise over 1.5% of the sample.

Concerning this clone: What antigen it recognizes has not been identified.

The receptor was derived from a man between 18 and 29 years old in good health and CMV-seronegative. The chain uses TRBV27 and TRBJ1-6, with 7 middle bases fitting TRBD1. The sequencing input was PBMCs. CDR3 protein: CASSFEGAGGSPLHF. The DNA sequence is as follows: TGTGCCAGCAGTTTTGAGGGGGCCGGTGGTTCACCCCTCCACTTT.